The present T cell receptor beta chain was sequenced within a study of blood T cell repertoires in COVID-19. The wider study: PBMCs, B-cell-depleted T cells, or T cells were the source of the cDNA or gDNA that made up the material.

Original analysis: For nucleated cells, counts were estimated from reference gene primer amplification. The repertoire was sequenced with immunoSEQ multiplex PCR; TCRdb's copy has only in-frame clones and lacks some. V and J calls and clone size are those listed in that table; D and trimming were worked out from the DNA. This table has roughly 290,000 clones, approximately 83% appearing once. Germline CDR1 is SGDLS and CDR2 is YYNGEE. The CDR3 runs to 15 residues. Between the trimmed V and J ends, which lost 0 bases and 3 bases, there was a span of 9 bases. The clonotype comes from a man younger than 40 who had recovered from COVID-19. The rearrangement uses TRBV9 and TRBJ1-4, with D hard to call. Sequences were obtained from PBMCs or T cells enriched from blood (not recorded which). The CDR3 region is CASSVGSLANEKLFF. CDR3 in DNA: TGTGCCAGCAGCGTAGGGAGTCTTGCTAATGAAAAACTGTTTTTT.